The rows below give T cell receptor beta chains drawn from one sample of a study of early T cells in non-severe SARS-CoV-2 infection. TCRdb reanalysed the 5' RACE reads using MiXCR and keeps one entry per CDR3 protein. The table records more than 45,000 distinct CDR3 sequences, approximately 12% of them present only once. Sequencing input: whole blood. The receptors derive from an adult who was a healthcare worker with PCR-confirmed SARS-CoV-2 infection or an uninfected control (not recorded which). CDR3s include the opening cysteine and the closing phenylalanine or tryptophan. A D gene is named only where the DNA matches it firmly. Size is omitted from some rows. Given values are once, few, many or a class for expanded clones.

j_call	d_call	v_call	clone_size	cdr3_nt	cdr3_aa
TRBJ2-7	NA	TRBV6-6	many	TGTGCCAGCAGTTACTCTACCGGCTACGAGCAGTACTTC	CASSYSTGYEQYF
TRBJ1-5	NA	TRBV18	few	TGTGCCAGCGGGTGGGAGAGGAATCAGCCCCAGCATTTT	CASGWERNQPQHF
TRBJ2-5	TRBD1	TRBV7-9	few	TGTGCCAGCTGGGACAGGGGGCGAGAGACCCAGTACTTC	CASWDRGRETQYF
TRBJ1-2	NA	TRBV14	many	TGTGCCAGCAGCCGAAAGGACGGCTATGGCTACACCTTC	CASSRKDGYGYTF
TRBJ2-4	NA	TRBV28	few	TGTGCCAGCAGAGAGGGGCTAGCCAAAAACATTCAGTACTTC	CASREGLAKNIQYF
TRBJ2-1	TRBD1	TRBV28	few	TGTGCCAGCAGGCCAGGGGACAGGGTCTACAATGAGCAGTTCTTC	CASRPGDRVYNEQFF
TRBJ1-5	TRBD1	TRBV19	NA	TGTGCCAGTAAGACACCGGGACAGGGAAGGAATCAGCCCCAGCATTTT	CASKTPGQGRNQPQHF
TRBJ1-1	NA	TRBV15	NA	TGTGCCACCAGCAGGAAGCTCGGACGGTTGTCCACTGAAGCTTTCTTT	CATSRKLGRLSTEAFF
TRBJ2-1	TRBD2	TRBV4-2	many	TGTGCCAGCAGCCAAGAACTAGCGGGGACATACAATGAGCAGTTCTTC	CASSQELAGTYNEQFF
TRBJ1-2	NA	TRBV3-1	many	TGTGCCAGCAGCCAATACACAGTTCTCTATGGCTACACCTTC	CASSQYTVLYGYTF